Presented here are 10 T cell receptor beta chains from one specimen sequenced in a study of blood T cell repertoires in COVID-19. The data were produced by immunoSEQ multiplex PCR, yet TCRdb's version contains in-frame clones alone and is incomplete. In the table there are roughly 190,000 clones, approximately 90% of which are singletons. Sequences were obtained from PBMCs or T cells enriched from blood (not recorded which). These TCRs come from a woman aged 18-30 years who had recovered from COVID-19.

The chain has TRBV5-1 and TRBJ2-1; tentative D call: TRBD2 (6 bases). Trimming removed 1 base from V and 1 base from J, with 12 bases in between. The CDR3 extends over 16 amino acids. Germline CDR1 reads SGHRS; CDR2 reads YFSETQ. CDR3 sequence reads: CASSLMFGGSYNEQFF. The DNA of the CDR3 is TGCGCCAGCAGCTTGATGTTCGGGGGATCCTACAATGAGCAGTTCTTC.

The CDR3 DNA follows: TGCAGCGTTGCGGGCGGGGGTTACAATGAGCAGTTCTTC. Protein sequence: CSVAGGGYNEQFF. The chain recombines TRBV29-1 with TRBJ2-1; 7 bases align to TRBD2. This CDR3 spans 13 amino acids. Trimming cost V 4 bases and J 4 bases; bases outside gene matches: 4. CDR1 SQVTM and CDR2 ANQGSEA come from the germline V gene.

The chain links TRBV28 to TRBJ1-5; the D is unclear. This CDR3 has 13 residues. Germline values: CDR1 MDHEN, CDR2 SYDVKM. The V gene lost 4 bases and the J gene lost 2 bases, with 6 bases spanning the gap. The CDR3 region has the DNA TGTGCCAGCAGTTGGCGGGGCAATCAGCCCCAGCATTTT. As protein: CASSWRGNQPQHF.

This chain connects TRBV14 to TRBJ2-1; 11 nucleotides agree with TRBD1. Trimming took 6 bases from V and 1 from J; bases not matched to a gene: 5. CDR1 and CDR2 (germline): SGHDN, FVKESK. CDR3 size: 16 residues. CDR3 sequence reads: CASSPGTGGSYNEQFF. The CDR3 DNA is TGTGCCAGCAGTCCCGGGACAGGGGGGTCCTACAATGAGCAGTTCTTC.

This clone came up a few times. V gene TRBV30 combines with J gene TRBJ1-5; D unresolved. Germline assignment: CDR1 GTSNPN and CDR2 SVGIG (reference sequence). Deletions cut 4 bases from V and 4 bases from J, with 11 bases between. The CDR3 contains 13 residues. CDR3 sequence: CAWNLRPNQPQHF. CDR3 nucleotides: TGTGCCTGGAATCTCCGTCCGAATCAGCCCCAGCATTTT.

This rearrangement joins TRBV15 to TRBJ2-7, with D possibly being TRBD2 (6 bases). CDR1 is LNHNV and CDR2 is YYDKDF in the germline V gene (reference sequence). CDR3 length: 18 residues. V shed 3 bases and J shed 3 bases, with 24 bases lying between them. CDR3 bases: TGTGCCACCAGCAGCCACTTTAGGGCCCTCCGGGGGTACTACGAGCAGTACTTC. Translating gives CATSSHFRALRGYYEQYF.

The chain recombines TRBV7-6 with TRBJ2-2; possibly TRBD2 for D (6 bases). The V and J ends lost 5 bases and 1 base respectively, with 17 bases between them. CDR1 and CDR2 (germline): SGHVS, FNYEAQ. The CDR3 runs 17 residues. The CDR3 DNA sequence: TGTGCCAGCAGCAAAACGCTAGGCGGGGTGAACACCGGGGAGCTGTTTTTT. This gives the protein CASSKTLGGVNTGELFF.

V is TRBV15 and J is TRBJ2-1, with TRBD2 matching over 7 bases. Per the germline V gene, CDR1 is LNHNV and CDR2 is YYDKDF (reference sequence). The CDR3 consists of 15 residues. Losses at the gene ends were 6 bases for V and 0 bases for J; bases not matched to a gene: 5. DNA for the CDR3: TGTGCCACCAGGACACTAGCGTCCTCCTACAATGAGCAGTTCTTC. Residues: CATRTLASSYNEQFF.

The rearrangement uses TRBV3-1 (or the pseudogene TRBV3-2) and TRBJ2-7; D might be TRBD1 (6 bases). Germline-derived CDR1 and CDR2 are LGHDT and YNNKEL (reference sequence). With 1 base removed from V and 5 bases from J, the gap between germline ends came to 12 bases. CDR3 length: 14 residues. The CDR3 sequence: CASSQGQVAHEQYF. CDR3 bases: TGTGCCAGCAGCCAAGGACAGGTAGCCCACGAGCAGTACTTC.

V gene TRBV7-3 combines with J gene TRBJ2-1; 9 bases line up with TRBD2. Germline CDR1 and CDR2: SGHTA and FQGTGA. The CDR3 length is 14 residues. J gave up 5 bases and V 5 bases, and 4 bases lay outside the gene matches. CDR3 coding DNA: TGTGCCAGCAGCGTAGCGGGAGCTCACAATGAGCAGTTCTTC. This translates into CASSVAGAHNEQFF.